This T cell receptor (beta chain) was profiled in a study of T cell changes during pregnancy in multiple sclerosis. J gave up 3 bases and V 5 bases, and 16 bases lay outside the gene matches. Germline values: CDR1 SEHNR, CDR2 FQNEAQ (reference sequence). CDR3 length equals 19 residues. Data came from immunoSEQ multiplex PCR; TCRdb stores just in-frame clones and leaves some out. The sample has tens of thousands of clones, around 93% seen once. The sequence came from a female donor with multiple sclerosis, enrolled in a pregnancy study. This rearrangement joins TRBV7-9 to TRBJ2-1; 10 bases fit TRBD2. Sequences were derived from CD8+ T cells from peripheral blood mononuclear cells, sampled in the second trimester of pregnancy. In nucleotides, the CDR3 is TGTGCCAGCAGCCCCCCCTGGGCTAGCGGGAGCGGGGGCTACAATGAGCAGTTCTTC. Its protein product is CASSPPWASGSGGYNEQFF.